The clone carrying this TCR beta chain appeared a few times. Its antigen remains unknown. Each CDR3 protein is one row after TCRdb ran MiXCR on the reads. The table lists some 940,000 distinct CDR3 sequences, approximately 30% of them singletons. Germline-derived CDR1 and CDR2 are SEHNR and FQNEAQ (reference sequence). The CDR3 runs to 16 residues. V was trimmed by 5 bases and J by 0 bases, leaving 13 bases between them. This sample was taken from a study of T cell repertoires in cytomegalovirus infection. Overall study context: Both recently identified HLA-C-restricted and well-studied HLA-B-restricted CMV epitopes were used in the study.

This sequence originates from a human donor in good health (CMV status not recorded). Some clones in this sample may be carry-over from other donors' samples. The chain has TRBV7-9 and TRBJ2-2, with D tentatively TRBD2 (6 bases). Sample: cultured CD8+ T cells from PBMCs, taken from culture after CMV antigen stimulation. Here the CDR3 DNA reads TGTGCCAGCAGCCAGGGAGGAGGGGCGAACACCGGGGAGCTGTTTTTT. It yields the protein CASSQGGGANTGELFF.